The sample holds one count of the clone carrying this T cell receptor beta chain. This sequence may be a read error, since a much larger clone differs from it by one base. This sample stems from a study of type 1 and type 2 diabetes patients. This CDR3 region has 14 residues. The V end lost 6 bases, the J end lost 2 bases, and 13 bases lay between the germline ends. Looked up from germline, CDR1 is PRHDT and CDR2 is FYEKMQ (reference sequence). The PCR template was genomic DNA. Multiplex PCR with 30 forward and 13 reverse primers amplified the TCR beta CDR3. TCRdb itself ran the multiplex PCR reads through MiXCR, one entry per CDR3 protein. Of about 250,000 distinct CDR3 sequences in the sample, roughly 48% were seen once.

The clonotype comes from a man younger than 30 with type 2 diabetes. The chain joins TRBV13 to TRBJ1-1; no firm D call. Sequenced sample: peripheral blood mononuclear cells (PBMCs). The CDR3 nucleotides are TGTGCCAGCAGTGAAATCGGAGTAAACACTGAAGCTTTCTTT. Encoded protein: CASSEIGVNTEAFF.